This TCR beta chain comes out of a study of cytomegalovirus exposure and HLA in healthy donors. Study overall: Earlier sequencing of 150 million to 200 million T cells yielded 90 million to 140 million unique TCR beta sequences. Researchers found that roughly 81% of 300 to 450 genotyped donors fell within the Caucasian-associated ancestry cluster. Broader study findings: In a later analysis, most CMV-associated TCR beta chains appeared HLA-restricted.

Points on this clone: Its specificity is not known.

The primer mix had 60 Vbeta and 13 Jbeta primers. TCRdb's table, derived via immunoSEQ multiplex PCR, lists solely in-frame clones and lacks some. Of approximately 150,000 clones in the sample, about three quarters were seen once. This CDR3 is built from 19 residues. Germline CDR1 and CDR2: SNHLY and FYNNEI. J gave up 0 bases and V 2 bases, and 14 bases lay outside the gene matches. This receptor was taken from a female donor in good health and CMV-seronegative. V gene TRBV2 combines with J gene TRBJ2-7; 9 bases agree with TRBD1. The sample was PBMCs. Written as DNA, the CDR3 is TGTGCCAGCAGTGAATGGAGGGACAGGGTGTTTAAAAGCTCCTACGAGCAGTACTTC. This sequence encodes CASSEWRDRVFKSSYEQYF.